These 30 T cell receptor beta chains share one sample of origin, sequenced in a study of CD8 T cells in Susac syndrome. Reverse transcription used roughly 0.45 to 1 ug RNA and random hexamers. From the immunoSEQ multiplex PCR reads, TCRdb called clonotypes with MiXCR, one entry per CDR3 protein. This table holds approximately 190,000 distinct CDR3 sequences, 95% found once. The specimen was CD8+ T cells from PBMCs. The receptors stem from a human donor with Susac syndrome.

The gene calls are TRBV4-2 and TRBJ2-5; no reliable D call. Germline CDR1 LGHNA, CDR2 YNFKEQ. V was cut by 3 bases and J by 4 bases, with 3 bases left in between. CDR3 length: 11 amino acids. CDR3 in amino acids: CASSHRETQYF. CDR3 bases: TGTGCCAGCAGCCACCGAGAGACCCAGTACTTC.

J is TRBJ1-1 and V is TRBV29-1, with D uncertain. V was trimmed by 4 bases and J by 4 bases, leaving 16 bases between them. The CDR3 covers 14 residues. Germline V gene lookup returns CDR1 SQVTM and CDR2 ANQGSEA. CDR3 loop: CSVGNMGLTTEAFF. The CDR3, as DNA: TGCAGCGTTGGAAATATGGGTTTAACCACTGAAGCTTTCTTT.

V gene TRBV20-1 combines with J gene TRBJ2-4; 9 bases line up with TRBD1. This CDR3 region has 17 residues. The J segment lost 0 bases and the V segment lost 0 bases, leaving 6 bases of the junction unmatched. The germline V gene has CDR1 DFQATT and CDR2 SNEGSKA (reference sequence). The CDR3 loop is CSARDLQGAGAKNIQYF. CDR3 sequence (DNA): TGCAGTGCTAGAGATCTACAGGGGGCCGGAGCCAAAAACATTCAGTACTTC.

This chain joins TRBV2 and TRBJ2-4; 9 bases are a match to TRBD2. The J segment lost 2 bases and the V segment lost 7 bases, leaving 9 bases of the junction unmatched. Per germline, CDR1 SNHLY and CDR2 FYNNEI. The CDR3 sequence is 16 residues long. The CDR3 protein is CASTYSSGGPKNIQYF. The CDR3 coding sequence is TGTGCCAGCACTTATAGTAGCGGGGGCCCCAAAAACATTCAGTACTTC.

V and J are TRBV5-4 and TRBJ2-1; 7 nucleotides match TRBD1. V dropped 0 bases and J dropped 3; count of bases not matched to a gene: 6. The germline gives CDR1 SGHNT, CDR2 YYREEE (reference sequence). The CDR3 length is 16 residues. The CDR3 sequence: CASSLALRGLYNEQFF. The CDR3 DNA reads as TGTGCCAGCAGCTTGGCACTAAGGGGGCTCTACAATGAGCAGTTCTTC.

The J gene is TRBJ1-1, the V gene TRBV28, with 7 bases fitting TRBD1. The CDR3 is 14 residues long. The germline V gene encodes CDR1 MDHEN and CDR2 SYDVKM. V was pared by 4 bases and J by 2 bases, with 4 bases of the junction left unmatched. CDR3 sequence (DNA): TGTGCCAGCAGTTCCAGGGGGTATAACACTGAAGCTTTCTTT. Translation gives CASSSRGYNTEAFF.

This chain uses TRBV28 with TRBJ2-7, with D possibly being TRBD1 (6 bases). From germline, CDR1 is MDHEN and CDR2 SYDVKM. The ends were cut back, 6 bases at V and 1 base at J, with 10 bases in the middle. This CDR3 spans 13 amino acids. CDR3 sequence (DNA): TGTGCCAGCAGCCGACAGGAGTCCTACGAGCAGTACTTC. Its protein is CASSRQESYEQYF.

V and J are TRBV7-2 and TRBJ2-7; unclear D gene. CDR1 and CDR2 (germline): SGHTA, FQGNSA. CDR3 length equals 15 residues. V lost 1 base, J lost 5 bases, and 15 bases lay in between. CDR3 DNA sequence: TGTGCCAGCAGCTTAGAGGTGGTTATGAACCACGAGCAGTACTTC. It codes for CASSLEVVMNHEQYF. Looking up the rest from reference TRBV7-2 and TRBJ2-7 gives the full variable domain: GAGVSQSPSNKVTEKGKDVELRCDPISGHTALYWYRQSLGQGLEFLIYFQGNSAPDKSGLPSDRFSAERTGGSVSTLTIQRTQQEDSAVYLCASSLEVVMNHEQYFGPGTRLTVT.

Here the CDR3 reads CSATGGLSTDTQYF. The CDR3 coding sequence is TGCAGTGCCACAGGGGGCCTTAGCACAGATACGCAGTATTTT. The genes are TRBV20-1 and TRBJ2-3; 9 bases align to TRBD1. After removal of 6 bases from V and 0 bases from J, the junction contained 4 bases not matched to a gene. CDR1 is DFQATT and CDR2 is SNEGSKA in the germline V gene (reference sequence). The CDR3 consists of 14 residues.

The chain joins TRBV2 to TRBJ2-5; tentative D call: TRBD1 (5 bases). Germline assignment: CDR1 SNHLY and CDR2 FYNNEI. V gave up 5 bases and J gave up 4 bases, with 11 bases separating them. The CDR3 is 13 amino acids. CDR3 DNA sequence: TGTGCCAGCAGTTACAGGAGCGTAGAGACCCAGTACTTC. It encodes CASSYRSVETQYF.

The chain carries TRBV19 and TRBJ2-1; 9 bases fit TRBD2. Unmatched junction bases numbered 12, after V lost 10 bases and J lost 8 bases. This CDR3 has 14 amino acids. CDR1 is LNHDA, CDR2 SQIVND, per germline (reference sequence). CDR3: CATLGSGSSDEQFF. The CDR3 DNA is TGTGCCACCCTCGGTAGCGGGAGTTCCGATGAGCAGTTCTTC.

This sequence joins TRBV14 and TRBJ1-2, with unresolved D. Germline values: CDR1 SGHDN, CDR2 FVKESK. The germline V and J ends were trimmed by 3 bases and 8 bases, with 16 bases remaining between them. The CDR3 runs 14 residues. The CDR3 here is CASSHRAGDWGYTF. The CDR3 DNA follows: TGTGCCAGCAGCCATAGAGCCGGAGACTGGGGCTACACCTTC.

The gene calls are TRBV5-6 and TRBJ2-1; 12 bases align to TRBD2. J was trimmed by 7 bases and V by 1 base; bases with no gene match: 6. CDR3 length: 16 residues. Germline lookup yields CDR1 SGHDT and CDR2 YYEEEE. This chain's CDR3 is CASSLPSGGVGNEQFF. The CDR3 region has the DNA TGTGCCAGCAGCTTGCCTAGCGGGGGGGTCGGGAATGAGCAGTTCTTC.

The genes are TRBV12-5 and TRBJ1-6; the D gene is possibly TRBD1 (5 bases). V dropped 10 bases and J dropped 4 bases, with 11 bases sitting between them. Looked up from germline, CDR1 is LGHNT and CDR2 is FRNRAP. CDR3 size: 13 residues. CDR3 bases: TGTGCTACTACAGGTGCTTATAATTCACCCCTCCACTTT. It encodes CATTGAYNSPLHF.

J is TRBJ2-5 and V is TRBV12-3 or TRBV12-4, with 9 bases fitting TRBD2. This CDR3 has 13 residues. Germline trimming cut 5 bases from V and 7 bases from J; bases unmatched to any gene: 5. Written as DNA, the CDR3 is TGTGCCAGCAGTCCGACGGGACTAGCGACCCAGTACTTC. Its protein product is CASSPTGLATQYF.

The chain is built from TRBV5-1 and TRBJ2-7; the match to TRBD2 covers 14 bases. The J segment lost 6 bases and the V segment lost 3 bases, leaving 2 bases of the junction unmatched. The germline CDR1 and CDR2 sequences are SGHRS and YFSETQ. The CDR3 totals 14 residues. The CDR3 loop reads CASSSGTSGSEQYF. The DNA for the CDR3 is TGCGCCAGCAGCTCCGGGACTAGCGGGAGCGAGCAGTACTTC.

The chain combines TRBV7-9 with TRBJ1-2; unclear D gene. Per the germline V gene, CDR1 is SEHNR and CDR2 is FQNEAQ (reference sequence). This CDR3 is 15 amino acids long. Trimming took off 0 bases at V and 7 bases at J, with 15 bases between the two ends. The DNA for the CDR3 is TGTGCCAGCAGCTTAGCGGAGGGAGGATCTGGTGGCTACACCTTC. This translates into CASSLAEGGSGGYTF. Supplemented by reference TRBV7-9 and TRBJ1-2, the full variable domain reads DTGVSQNPRHKITKRGQNVTFRCDPISEHNRLYWYRQTLGQGPEFLTYFQNEAQLEKSRLLSDRFSAERPKGSFSTLEIQRTEQGDSAMYLCASSLAEGGSGGYTFGSGTRLTVV.

The chain carries TRBV6-1 and TRBJ2-7, with D possibly TRBD1 on 5 matching bases. The CDR3 consists of 17 residues. With 6 bases removed from V and 4 bases from J, the gap between germline ends came to 25 bases. Germline V lookup: CDR1 MNHNS, CDR2 SASEGT. CDR3 loop: CASSPPLRQRWGYEQYF. The CDR3 DNA reads TGTGCCAGCAGCCCGCCGCTTCGACAGAGATGGGGATACGAGCAGTACTTC.

The gene calls are TRBV28 and TRBJ2-7; no clear D gene. CDR3 length: 11 amino acids. Germline CDR1 is MDHEN and CDR2 is SYDVKM. As DNA, the CDR3 is TGTGCTACGGCCGGATCCTACGAGCAGTACTTC. Amino acid sequence: CATAGSYEQYF.

The chain has TRBV20-1 and TRBJ2-7; 7 positions agree with TRBD2. V gave up 3 bases and J gave up 0 bases; unmatched junction bases: 8. Germline loops: CDR1 DFQATT, CDR2 SNEGSKA (reference sequence). There are 15 residues in the CDR3. DNA of the CDR3: TGCAGTGCTAGGGGTTACCAGCGGGGCTCCTACGAGCAGTACTTC. It translates to CSARGYQRGSYEQYF.

The chain recombines TRBV12-3 or TRBV12-4 with TRBJ1-5, with 9 bases lining up with TRBD1. This CDR3 has 16 amino acids. J was trimmed by 4 bases and V by 7 bases; bases with no gene match: 11. The CDR3 loop is CASTGPGTGNNQPQHF. Here the CDR3 DNA reads TGTGCCAGCACCGGACCCGGGACAGGGAATAATCAGCCCCAGCATTTT.

This sequence joins TRBV29-1 and TRBJ2-1; 13 bases are a match to TRBD2. With V trimmed by 6 bases and J by 4 bases, 6 bases remained unmatched. Germline CDR1 SQVTM, CDR2 ANQGSEA. This CDR3 has 15 residues. The CDR3 coding sequence is TGCAGCGTGGGCGGACTAGCGGGAGTTTACAATGAGCAGTTCTTC. Its protein product is CSVGGLAGVYNEQFF.

The V and J genes are TRBV6-4 and TRBJ2-2; D remains unclear. The CDR3 has 16 residues. Germline loops: CDR1 MRHNA, CDR2 SNTAGT. Trimming stripped 6 bases from V and 5 bases from J, with 19 bases between. CDR3 DNA: TGTGCCAGCAGCCTCGACGCGCCGGCGCAAACCGGGGAGCTGTTTTTT. Its protein product is CASSLDAPAQTGELFF.

The chain is built from TRBV4-1 and TRBJ2-6, with D uncertain. V was trimmed by 3 bases and J by 0 bases, leaving 12 bases between them. The CDR3 consists of 17 residues. Germline V gene sequence: CDR1 MGHRA, CDR2 YSYEKL. The CDR3 DNA reads TGCGCCAGCAGCCACACTGCAGGTTTCTCTGGGGCCAACGTCCTGACTTTC. Translating it yields CASSHTAGFSGANVLTF.

The gene calls are TRBV19 and TRBJ2-1, with 11 bases aligning to TRBD2. V lost 7 bases and J lost 5; bases outside the gene matches: 7. The CDR3 contains 15 residues. Germline CDR1 LNHDA, CDR2 SQIVND (reference sequence). DNA for the CDR3: TGTGCCAGTAATTTAGCGGGGGGGCCCCACAATGAGCAGTTCTTC. Its protein is CASNLAGGPHNEQFF. The complete variable domain, with remaining parts taken from reference TRBV19 and TRBJ2-1, reads DGGITQSPKYLFRKEGQNVTLSCEQNLNHDAMYWYRQDPGQGLRLIYYSQIVNDFQKGDIAEGYSVSREKKESFPLTVTSAQKNPTAFYLCASNLAGGPHNEQFFGPGTRLTVL.

The chain joins TRBV6-2 or TRBV6-3 to TRBJ2-7, with TRBD2 matching 8 bases. The J segment lost 4 bases and the V segment lost 3 bases, leaving 11 bases of the junction unmatched. The CDR3 extends over 16 amino acids. CDR1 is MNHEY and CDR2 is SVGEGT in the germline V gene. The CDR3 bases are TGTGCCAGCAGTTATCCCGAGGCGGGGGGCGTGTACGAGCAGTACTTC. Its protein product is CASSYPEAGGVYEQYF.

This clonotype was seen only once. The chain recombines TRBV12-3 or TRBV12-4 with TRBJ2-7; tentatively, D is TRBD2 (6 bases). The CDR3 length is 13 residues. Trimming left V 3 bases short and J 3 bases short, with 9 bases between. In DNA, the CDR3 is TGTGCCAGCAGTTTTGGGGAGGACTACGAGCAGTACTTC. Residues: CASSFGEDYEQYF.

V gene TRBV20-1 combines with J gene TRBJ2-1; D could derive from TRBD1 or TRBD2 (5 bases each). Trimming left V 3 bases short and J 0 bases short, with 9 bases between. CDR1 and CDR2 (germline): DFQATT, SNEGSKA (reference sequence). CDR3 length: 14 residues. For the CDR3, the DNA is TGCAGTGCTAGTGGGACGAGCTCCTACAATGAGCAGTTCTTC. Its protein is CSASGTSSYNEQFF.

V is TRBV7-9 and J is TRBJ2-1, with 9 positions matching TRBD2. V shed 6 bases and J 7 bases; nucleotides not matched to a gene: 10. Germline V lookup: CDR1 SEHNR, CDR2 FQNEAQ (reference sequence). CDR3 length: 15 residues. The CDR3 is CASRNPAGGWNEQFF. DNA of the CDR3: TGTGCCAGCAGAAACCCAGCGGGAGGATGGAATGAGCAGTTCTTC.

The chain employs TRBV9 and TRBJ2-6; D is ambiguous. The CDR3 loop spans 16 amino acids. Deletions cut 0 bases from V and 0 bases from J, with 7 bases between. Germline V gene data show CDR1 as SGDLS and CDR2 as YYNGEE. The CDR3 spells CASSVDHGSGANVLTF. CDR3 bases: TGTGCCAGCAGCGTAGATCACGGCTCTGGGGCCAACGTCCTGACTTTC.